The entry below describes one T cell receptor beta chain. Its matching antigen is unknown. The data originate from a study of T cell responses to AZD1222 COVID-19 vaccine. Overall study results and limits: Most donors were white British, females outnumbered males, and clonal diversity was possibly underestimated. Spike-spanning, vaccine-associated CD4 TCRs were dominant at 160-218 and 743-854.

Sequencing was performed with immunoSEQ multiplex PCR; in TCRdb, only in-frame clones are kept and a portion is missing. Of about 70,000 clones listed, roughly 89% are singletons. V was shortened by 1 base and J by 0 bases, with 8 bases between the two germline ends. Germline V gives CDR1 GTSNPN, CDR2 SVGIG (reference sequence). The CDR3 extends over 14 amino acids. V and J are TRBV30 and TRBJ2-3; D not certain. The receptor was isolated from an adult in good health. The material sequenced was peripheral blood, taken on day 0 of AZD1222 vaccination. The CDR3 nucleotides read TGTGCCTGGAGTGGATTTTATAGCACAGATACGCAGTATTTT. Amino acid sequence: CAWSGFYSTDTQYF.